These 7 T cell receptor beta chains came from one sample sequenced in a study of blood T cell repertoires in COVID-19. The repertoire was sequenced with immunoSEQ multiplex PCR; TCRdb's copy has only in-frame clones and lacks some. The sample includes some 200,000 clones, approximately 88% seen only once; the top ten take approximately 8%. The sequenced sample consisted of PBMCs or T cells enriched from blood (not recorded which). Receptors originate from a woman younger than 35 who had recovered from COVID-19.

The genes are TRBV18 and TRBJ2-6; TRBD1 matches at 9 bases. This CDR3 has 18 amino acids. J was trimmed by 0 bases and V by 5 bases; bases with no gene match: 8. Germline V lookup: CDR1 KGHSH, CDR2 LQKENI. The CDR3 coding sequence is TGTGCCAGCTCAGCGTATTTACAGGGGGCCTCTGGGGCCAACGTCCTGACTTTC. This translates into CASSAYLQGASGANVLTF.

CDR3 loop: CASSEGLGRDTEAFF. The CDR3 nucleotides read TGTGCCAGCAGTGAGGGGTTGGGCAGGGACACTGAAGCTTTCTTT. The chain uses TRBV2 and TRBJ1-1, with a possible D match to TRBD1 (5 bases). Trimming pared 3 bases from V and 3 bases from J, leaving 14 bases between. Germline assignment: CDR1 SNHLY and CDR2 FYNNEI. CDR3 size: 15 residues.

The chain uses TRBV29-1 and TRBJ2-7, with TRBD1 identical over 7 bases. V was pared by 6 bases and J by 5 bases, with 7 bases of the junction left unmatched. Per germline, CDR1 SQVTM and CDR2 ANQGSEA. This CDR3 is 12 amino acids long. In nucleotides, the CDR3 is TGCAGCGTCCGACAGGGATGGGACGAGCAGTACTTC. This translates into CSVRQGWDEQYF.

J is TRBJ2-7 and V is TRBV27; D perhaps matches TRBD1 (5 bases). The CDR3 has 12 residues. The germline V and J ends were trimmed by 7 bases and 0 bases, with 7 bases remaining between them. Per the germline V gene, CDR1 is MNHEY and CDR2 is SMNVEV (reference sequence). DNA of the CDR3: TGTGCCAGCATGACAGCCTCCTACGAGCAGTACTTC. Residues: CASMTASYEQYF.

The chain links TRBV7-4 to TRBJ2-7; 8 bases match TRBD2. The CDR3 is 15 residues long. V dropped 5 bases and J dropped 5; count of bases not matched to a gene: 11. In germline, CDR1 is SGHVT, CDR2 SQSDAQ. CDR3 in amino acids: CASSPPGGQEHEQYF. The CDR3 DNA follows: TGTGCCAGCAGCCCCCCGGGGGGGCAGGAACACGAGCAGTACTTC.

The chain links TRBV4-2 to TRBJ2-4; tentative D call: TRBD1 (7 bases). The V end lost 0 bases, the J end lost 8 bases, and 14 bases lay between the germline ends. The CDR3 covers 15 residues. Germline V gives CDR1 LGHNA, CDR2 YNFKEQ. CDR3 DNA sequence: TGTGCCAGCAGCCAAGAGGAGGGGGCCGTGGACATTCAGTACTTC. Translating it yields CASSQEEGAVDIQYF.

V gene TRBV13 combines with J gene TRBJ1-3, with D unresolved. CDR1 and CDR2 (germline): PRHDT, FYEKMQ (reference sequence). V was cut by 5 bases and J by 1 base, with 9 bases left in between. The CDR3 extends over 14 amino acids. The CDR3 sequence: CASSLAPSGNTIYF. The CDR3 bases are TGTGCCAGCAGCCTAGCTCCTTCTGGAAACACCATATATTTT.